The next 19 T cell receptor beta chains were all read from a single sample in a study of shared clonotypes between healthy human individuals. Assay used: immunoSEQ multiplex PCR; TCRdb lists only in-frame clones, some missing. The table has roughly 2,500,000 clones, roughly 93% seen once. Source material: naive CD4+ T cells from PBMCs. Subset reported: CD45RA+ positively selected. The receptor set was obtained from a man aged 18 to 35 in good health. Some clones in this sample may be carry-over from other donors' samples.

This clone was counted a single time. The chain carries TRBV30 and TRBJ2-3; the match to TRBD1 covers 7 bases. After removal of 4 bases from V and 3 bases from J, the junction contained 10 bases not matched to a gene. Germline assignment: CDR1 GTSNPN and CDR2 SVGIG (reference sequence). The CDR3 spans 15 residues. CDR3 nucleotide sequence: TGTGCCTGGAACCTCCCGACAGGGCCGACAGATACGCAGTATTTT. It specifies CAWNLPTGPTDTQYF.

This chain joins TRBV2 and TRBJ2-3; D assignment may be TRBD1 or TRBD2 (6 bases each). Trimming took 7 bases from V and 2 from J, leaving 19 bases between them. The CDR3 spans 16 residues. CDR1 and CDR2 from the germline V gene are SNHLY and FYNNEI. DNA of the CDR3: TGTGCCAGCACCCGCGAGATATCGGGGGCCACAGATACGCAGTATTTT. This translates into CASTREISGATDTQYF.

The chain couples TRBV7-3 to TRBJ2-2; tentative D call: TRBD2 (6 bases). V was clipped by 2 bases and J by 6 bases, with 13 bases between them. The CDR3 covers 15 residues. CDR1 and CDR2 (germline): SGHTA, FQGTGA. The CDR3 spells CASSLRRGGAGELFF. The CDR3 DNA sequence: TGTGCCAGCAGCTTACGGCGGGGTGGGGCCGGGGAGCTGTTTTTT.

The chain has TRBV5-6 and TRBJ2-7; TRBD2 matches at 9 bases. The trim removed 2 bases at V and 7 bases at J, leaving 7 bases unmatched. Germline V gives CDR1 SGHDT, CDR2 YYEEEE. The CDR3 is made up of 14 amino acids. CDR3 residues: CASSLSGRSWEQYF. DNA for the CDR3: TGTGCCAGCAGCTTAAGCGGGAGGAGTTGGGAGCAGTACTTC.

Concerning this clone: The sample contains more than one DNA sequence encoding this CDR3. The chain couples TRBV5-1 to TRBJ2-2, with D hard to call. This CDR3 region has 13 residues. CDR1 and CDR2 from the germline V gene are SGHRS and YFSETQ. The V end was cut by 0 bases, the J end by 3 bases, with 3 bases between. The CDR3 loop reads CASSLVDTGELFF. CDR3 sequence (DNA): TGCGCCAGCAGCTTGGTCGACACCGGGGAGCTGTTTTTT.

The gene calls are TRBV7-9 and TRBJ2-7; 8 bases match TRBD1. Looked up from germline, CDR1 is SEHNR and CDR2 is FQNEAQ (reference sequence). Losses at the gene ends were 3 bases for V and 3 bases for J; bases not matched to a gene: 7. This CDR3 is built from 15 residues. The CDR3 bases are TGTGCCAGCAGCTTTCAGGGGGCGAGAGGCTACGAGCAGTACTTC. Its protein product is CASSFQGARGYEQYF.

This clone was seen a single time. The CDR3 reads CASSLGILAGDTDTQYF. The CDR3 DNA follows: TGTGCCAGCAGCTTGGGCATACTAGCGGGAGATACAGATACGCAGTATTTT. The chain employs TRBV5-5 and TRBJ2-3; 11 nucleotides line up with TRBD2. CDR1 is SGHKS and CDR2 is YYEKEE in the germline V gene (reference sequence). CDR3 length equals 17 residues. After removal of 0 bases from V and 3 bases from J, the junction contained 6 bases not matched to a gene.

This chain uses TRBV10-3 with TRBJ2-5; 11 bases are a match to TRBD2. Germline-derived CDR1 and CDR2 are ENHRY and SYGVKD. Trimming at V came to 10 bases and at J to 4 bases, leaving 5 bases not matched to a gene. The CDR3 length is 13 residues. This CDR3 reads CATELAGGETQYF. In nucleotides, the CDR3 is TGTGCCACCGAGCTAGCGGGAGGAGAGACCCAGTACTTC.

The V and J genes are TRBV28 and TRBJ2-5; D is undetermined. Matching the DNA end better, TRBJ2-7 makes the J call doubtful. Germline assignment: CDR1 MDHEN and CDR2 SYDVKM. The CDR3 sequence is 16 residues long. In DNA, the CDR3 is TGTGCCAGCAGTTCCACGGCGGCAGATGCCATCTACGAGCAGTACTTC. This codes for CASSSTAADAIYEQYF.

The chain carries TRBV4-2 and TRBJ2-1; 15 bases are a match to TRBD2. Unmatched junction bases numbered 3, after V lost 4 bases and J lost 8 bases. This CDR3 region has 15 residues. Germline-derived CDR1 and CDR2 are LGHNA and YNFKEQ. The CDR3 DNA sequence: TGTGCCAGCAGCCCCGGACTAGCGGGAGGGGATGAGCAGTTCTTC. Translation: CASSPGLAGGDEQFF.

The chain uses TRBV6-4 and TRBJ1-5; the match to TRBD1 covers 11 bases. Trimming at V came to 2 bases and at J to 6 bases, leaving 3 bases not matched to a gene. Germline V gives CDR1 MRHNA, CDR2 SNTAGT. The CDR3 runs to 15 residues. CDR3 loop: CASSDLDRGLQPQHF. The CDR3 DNA reads TGTGCCAGCAGTGACCTGGACAGGGGGCTTCAGCCCCAGCATTTT.

This chain links TRBV28 with TRBJ2-2; no reliable D call. Between the trimmed V and J ends, which lost 10 bases and 5 bases, there was a span of 11 bases. The CDR3 is 12 residues long. Germline V gene sequence: CDR1 MDHEN, CDR2 SYDVKM. CDR3 DNA: TGTGCCACCGGGCTAACAACCGGGGAGCTGTTTTTT. This sequence encodes CATGLTTGELFF.

The chain recombines TRBV7-9 with TRBJ1-1; TRBD1 might be the D (6 bases). The length of the CDR3 is 15 residues. Looked up from germline, CDR1 is SEHNR and CDR2 is FQNEAQ (reference sequence). Trimming pared 5 bases from V and 2 bases from J, leaving 15 bases between. CDR3 loop: CASSLTRTVNTEAFF. The CDR3 nucleotides read TGTGCCAGCAGCCTGACTCGGACAGTAAACACTGAAGCTTTCTTT.

With respect to this clone: In the same sample, other DNA sequences code for this CDR3. V usage is TRBV5-1 and J usage is TRBJ2-1, with 9 bases matching TRBD2. From germline, CDR1 is SGHRS and CDR2 YFSETQ. After removal of 2 bases from V and 5 bases from J, the junction contained 5 bases not matched to a gene. This CDR3 has 15 residues. As DNA, the CDR3 is TGCGCCAGCAGCTTCCTCGCGGGAGGGAACAATGAGCAGTTCTTC. Its translation is CASSFLAGGNNEQFF.

This clone was seen once. The rearrangement links TRBV5-1 to TRBJ2-5, with 15 bases that match TRBD2. In germline, CDR1 is SGHRS, CDR2 YFSETQ. V trimming: 2 bases; J trimming: 2 bases; junction bases outside the gene matches: 1. This CDR3 contains 16 residues. CDR3 DNA sequence: TGCGCCAGCAGCTTCGGACTAGCGGGAGGGCAAGAGACCCAGTACTTC. Translated, it gives CASSFGLAGGQETQYF.

The J gene is TRBJ1-1, the V gene TRBV18, with D perhaps TRBD1 (6 bases). This CDR3 spans 13 amino acids. The V end was cut by 8 bases, the J end by 1 base, with 11 bases between. Germline CDR1 and CDR2: KGHSH and LQKENI. The CDR3 reads CASRTAQNTEAFF. As DNA, the CDR3 is TGTGCCAGCAGGACAGCGCAGAACACTGAAGCTTTCTTT.

V usage is TRBV5-1 and J usage is TRBJ2-2, with 7 bases lining up with TRBD2. V shed 1 base and J 3 bases; nucleotides not matched to a gene: 3. CDR1 is SGHRS and CDR2 is YFSETQ in the germline V gene. The CDR3 length is 15 residues. Here the CDR3 DNA reads TGCGCCAGCAGCTTGCCAGGGAGGGACACCGGGGAGCTGTTTTTT. This sequence encodes CASSLPGRDTGELFF.

A note on this clone: The same CDR3 also results from other DNA sequences found in this sample. The chain employs TRBV5-4 and TRBJ1-4; possibly TRBD1 for D (5 bases). This CDR3 has 15 residues. Germline loops: CDR1 SGHNT, CDR2 YYREEE (reference sequence). The V and J ends lost 2 bases and 0 bases respectively, with 8 bases between them. The CDR3 DNA follows: TGTGCCAGCAGCTTTCAGGGCGCAACTAATGAAAAACTGTTTTTT. Its translation: CASSFQGATNEKLFF.

The chain uses TRBV4-1 and TRBJ2-3, with TRBD2 identical over 12 bases. The V gene end was trimmed by 3 bases and the J gene end by 3 bases; junction bases not matched to a gene: 22. In germline, CDR1 is MGHRA, CDR2 YSYEKL. This CDR3 has 22 amino acids. Here the CDR3 reads CASSHGSGVGPSGRVRTDTQYF. The CDR3 bases are TGCGCCAGCAGCCACGGGTCCGGGGTGGGCCCTAGCGGGAGGGTGAGGACAGATACGCAGTATTTT.